The 17 T cell receptor beta chains listed next were all sequenced from one sample in a study of cytomegalovirus exposure and HLA in healthy donors. Both 60 Vbeta primers and 13 Jbeta primers went into the PCR. Clones were read by immunoSEQ multiplex PCR, and TCRdb kept only the in-frame ones, dropping some. The sample gives some 150,000 clones, roughly 81% of which show up once; 2% to 2.5% is in the top ten. The specimen sequenced was PBMCs. The source is a woman aged 18-29 years in good health and CMV-seronegative.

The V and J genes are TRBV2 and TRBJ2-5, with D perhaps TRBD2 (5 bases). Germline loops: CDR1 SNHLY, CDR2 FYNNEI. The CDR3 extends over 15 amino acids. V gave up 0 bases and J gave up 5 bases, with 13 bases separating them. The CDR3 DNA follows: TGTGCCAGCAGTGAAGCGGGAGACCTCACCGAGACCCAGTACTTC. It is translated as CASSEAGDLTETQYF.

V and J are TRBV28 and TRBJ1-6, with 9 bases lining up with TRBD1. CDR1 and CDR2 from the germline V gene are MDHEN and SYDVKM. The length of the CDR3 is 14 residues. V gave up 5 bases and J gave up 7 bases; unmatched junction bases: 3. CDR3 residues: CASSGTGRNSPLHF. For the CDR3, the DNA is TGTGCCAGCAGTGGGACAGGGAGAAATTCACCCCTCCACTTT. Using reference TRBV28 and TRBJ1-6 for the parts outside the CDR3, the full variable domain is DVKVTQSSRYLVKRTGEKVFLECVQDMDHENMFWYRQDPGLGLRLIYFSYDVKMKEKGDIPEGYSVSREKKERFSLILESASTNQTSMYLCASSGTGRNSPLHFGNGTRLTVT.

Remarks on this clone: At one end, the junction sequence differs from germline, possibly due to a read error. The chain links TRBV7-9 to TRBJ2-6; no clear D gene. The CDR3 loop spans 16 amino acids. Germline CDR1 reads SEHNR; CDR2 reads FQNEAQ (reference sequence). CDR3 nucleotides: TGCGCCAGCAGCCAAGAGGCCGGAGCTGGGGCCAACGTCCTGACTTTC. This sequence encodes CASSQEAGAGANVLTF.

The rearrangement uses TRBV5-1 and TRBJ2-3; D unclear. This CDR3 region has 15 residues. With 1 base removed from V and 0 bases from J, the gap between germline ends came to 9 bases. CDR1 SGHRS and CDR2 YFSETQ come from the germline V gene. Written as DNA, the CDR3 is TGCGCCAGCAGCTTGTTGGCTTCTAGCACAGATACGCAGTATTTT. Translation: CASSLLASSTDTQYF.

The chain uses TRBV7-2 and TRBJ2-2, with 8 positions matching TRBD2. V gave up 3 bases and J gave up 2 bases; unmatched junction bases: 5. The CDR3 consists of 16 residues. The germline V gene has CDR1 SGHTA and CDR2 FQGNSA. The CDR3 loop reads CASSFSGALNTGELFF. The CDR3 DNA reads TGTGCCAGCAGCTTTAGCGGGGCTTTAAACACCGGGGAGCTGTTTTTT.

This clone has a handful of counts. The chain couples TRBV2 to TRBJ2-5; 7 nucleotides match TRBD1. J gave up 1 base and V 6 bases, and 5 bases lay outside the gene matches. Germline V CDR1 and CDR2: SNHLY, FYNNEI. The CDR3 extends over 14 amino acids. In DNA form, the CDR3 reads TGTGCCAGCAGAGACGACAGGGTCCAAGAGACCCAGTACTTC. This codes for CASRDDRVQETQYF.

The chain recombines TRBV4-1 with TRBJ2-1; TRBD2 matches 11 bases. The germline CDR1 and CDR2 sequences are MGHRA and YSYEKL. The ends lost 5 bases at V and 9 bases at J; junction bases unmatched: 6. This CDR3 has 14 amino acids. The CDR3 bases are TGCGCCAGCAGCGGTAGCGGGGGGGCCCGTGAGCAGTTCTTC. This codes for CASSGSGGAREQFF.

The chain links TRBV5-1 to TRBJ1-1; D possibly corresponds to TRBD1 (5 bases). The V gene lost 4 bases and the J gene lost 0 bases, with 13 bases spanning the gap. Germline assignment: CDR1 SGHRS and CDR2 YFSETQ. The CDR3 covers 15 residues. The CDR3: CASSPSGELNTEAFF. CDR3 coding DNA: TGCGCCAGCAGCCCCTCGGGGGAGTTGAACACTGAAGCTTTCTTT.

The chain links TRBV28 to TRBJ1-2; 8 bases agree with TRBD1. The V gene end was trimmed by 8 bases and the J gene end by 8 bases; junction bases not matched to a gene: 10. Germline V gives CDR1 MDHEN, CDR2 SYDVKM. The CDR3 contains 13 residues. CDR3: CASYVRGLDGYTF. CDR3 DNA: TGTGCCAGCTACGTCAGGGGGCTTGACGGCTACACCTTC.

This chain links TRBV18 with TRBJ1-5, with D possibly being TRBD1 (6 bases). The CDR3 contains 13 residues. The germline V gene has CDR1 KGHSH and CDR2 LQKENI. Deletions cut 2 bases from V and 15 bases from J, with 17 bases between. CDR3 coding DNA: TGTGCCAGCTCACCAGGGGACACGAGGACTTGGCATTTT. Translating it yields CASSPGDTRTWHF.

The J gene is TRBJ1-2, the V gene TRBV5-4; 8 bases map to TRBD1. CDR1 and CDR2 from the germline V gene are SGHNT and YYREEE (reference sequence). This CDR3 is 13 amino acids long. The V and J ends lost 0 bases and 6 bases, in that order; junction bases with no gene match: 1. For the CDR3, the DNA is TGTGCCAGCAGCTTGGCAGGGGGCGATGGCTACACCTTC. This translates into CASSLAGGDGYTF.

The chain carries TRBV29-1 and TRBJ2-7, with a possible D match to TRBD2 (5 bases). CDR3 length: 13 residues. V gave up 6 bases and J gave up 2 bases, with 14 bases separating them. The germline V gene encodes CDR1 SQVTM and CDR2 ANQGSEA. CDR3 amino acids: CSVPLSGTYEQYF. CDR3 nucleotides: TGCAGCGTGCCCCTCAGCGGAACCTACGAGCAGTACTTC.

This chain links TRBV11-3 with TRBJ1-3; 8 bases fit TRBD1. V lost 5 bases, J lost 4 bases, and 7 bases stayed unmatched. The CDR3 covers 15 residues. Germline V CDR1 and CDR2: SGHNT, YENEEA. The CDR3 sequence: CASSPRQGLGNTIYF. The CDR3 DNA reads as TGTGCCAGCAGCCCGCGACAGGGGTTGGGAAACACCATATATTTT.

The chain uses TRBV18 and TRBJ1-1; weak D call: TRBD1 (6 bases). The CDR3 covers 13 residues. Trimming removed 5 bases from V and 6 bases from J, with 13 bases in between. The V gene's germline CDR1 is KGHSH and CDR2 LQKENI. CDR3 loop: CASSTIQGSEAFF. The DNA for the CDR3 is TGTGCCAGCTCAACTATCCAGGGGTCTGAAGCTTTCTTT.

The chain carries TRBV4-1 and TRBJ1-4, with TRBD1 as a possible D gene (5 bases). The V gene lost 0 bases and the J gene lost 3 bases, with 11 bases spanning the gap. The CDR3 runs 16 residues. Germline V gives CDR1 MGHRA, CDR2 YSYEKL. The CDR3 reads CASSQETGVANEKLFF. The CDR3 DNA is TGCGCCAGCAGCCAAGAAACGGGGGTAGCTAATGAAAAACTGTTTTTT.

This chain uses TRBV2 with TRBJ1-2; 12 nucleotides align to TRBD1. With 11 bases clipped from V and 8 bases from J, the junction kept 9 bases outside the gene matches. Germline loops: CDR1 SNHLY, CDR2 FYNNEI. CDR3 length: 13 amino acids. CDR3 bases: TGTGCCGGCTCGGGACAGGGGGCAAGAGGCTACACCTTC. Its protein is CAGSGQGARGYTF.

This chain joins TRBV4-2 and TRBJ1-2, with 8 nucleotides matching TRBD1. The V and J ends lost 0 bases and 8 bases, in that order; junction bases with no gene match: 8. The CDR3 length is 15 residues. Looked up from germline, CDR1 is LGHNA and CDR2 is YNFKEQ. The CDR3 spells CASSQDRQGKGGYTF. The CDR3 coding sequence is TGTGCCAGCAGCCAAGATCGACAGGGGAAAGGAGGCTACACCTTC.